This TCR beta chain comes out of a study of T cells in women clearing cervical HPV infection. Study at large: Cases' blood sampling followed lesion detection by median about 150 days (90 to 200).

Study observations and caveats: Each sample's T-cell count was unknown, possibly confounding richness.

The CDR3 loop spans 16 amino acids. Germline lookup yields CDR1 DFQATT and CDR2 SNEGSKA (reference sequence). About this clone itself: Antigen specificity is unknown. The read is 3 residues too short to cover the CDR3 end, so that end is filled in from the germline J gene.

Produced via immunoSEQ multiplex PCR; TCRdb's table is partial and in-frame only. This table lists about 36,000 clones. The sequenced material came from blood buffy coat. V gene TRBV20-1 combines with J gene TRBJ2-5, with 11 bases that match TRBD2. The receptor was derived from a woman between 18 and 69 years old with a cervical HPV16 infection that either progressed to CIN3+ or cleared (not recorded which). CDR3 residues: CSARDLAGGLRDTQYF. CDR3 DNA, as far as it was read: TGCAGTGCTAGAGATTTAGCGGGGGGGCTGAGAGATACC.